The clone carrying this TCR beta chain was counted only a few times. The target antigen is unknown. The source of the sample is a study of vaccination and CD4 T cells after COVID-19. About the study: Each participant underwent a two-dose regimen of either the BNT162b2 or the mRNA-1273 vaccine. Researchers treated control cultures with a CEFX pool, an HIV-1 Nef pool, or no peptide. Points from the study as a whole: The study examined relatively few convalescent patients and included no early post-infection timepoints.

Cultured CD4+ T-cell DNA underwent Oncomine TCR Beta short-read sequencing. In TCRdb, the PCR reads were re-called with MiXCR into one record per CDR3 protein. Of 3,600 or so distinct CDR3 sequences in the sample, roughly 15% were seen once. Treatment defined: roughly ten-day PBMC culture with coronavirus spike peptide pools or control peptides (ViraFEST assay). Cultures used 1.5 million to 2.5 million PBMCs per well, about 10 IU/ml IL-2 and 9.5 to 10 ug/ml peptides. The receptor was isolated from a human donor who had recovered from COVID-19. The specimen was CD4+ T cells from blood, cultured in vitro.

The CDR3 is CASSLAEQFLRDTGELFF. The DNA of the CDR3 is TGTGCCAGCAGTTTAGCGGAACAGTTTCTGAGGGACACCGGGGAGCTGTTTTTT. The V gene is TRBV12-3 or TRBV12-4, the J gene TRBJ2-2; maybe TRBD2 (5 bases). The ends were cut back, 0 bases at V and 3 bases at J, with 17 bases in the middle. The CDR3 extends over 18 amino acids.